This T cell receptor (beta chain) is from a study of shared clonotypes between healthy human individuals. Across the study: Serving as donors were a couple of women and three men, whose ages spanned 18 to 49. Per donor, CD8 memory used one plate, CD8 naive used two, CD4 memory used three and CD4 naive used three.

Study-level results: The expectation was that sequencing depth would affect clonotype sharing among donors.

Details on this clone: Antigen unknown.

After removal of 2 bases from V and 0 bases from J, the junction contained 3 bases not matched to a gene. Germline V gene sequence: CDR1 SGHKS, CDR2 YYEKEE (reference sequence). The CDR3 is made up of 15 amino acids. Profiling relied on immunoSEQ multiplex PCR, and the TCRdb table lists in-frame clones only, not all of them. The profile shows 850,000 to 1,200,000 clones, 75% of them singletons. The rearrangement links TRBV5-5 to TRBJ1-2, with TRBD1 matching 8 bases. The sequence came from a man younger than 35 in good health. Sequencing used memory CD4+ T cells sorted from blood. Subset reported: CD45RA-negative fraction. This chain's CDR3 is CASSFQDRANYGYTF. The CDR3 region has the DNA TGTGCCAGCAGCTTCCAGGACAGGGCTAACTATGGCTACACCTTC.